A single T cell receptor (beta chain) is shown here with its context. Its antigen is not known. The record originates from a study of cytomegalovirus exposure and HLA in healthy donors. Whole-study findings and limits: In a later analysis, HLA-associated TCR beta chains were more clonally expanded than equally common others. Earlier findings revealed that most TCR beta V segments proved productive either about 87% or about 30% of the time.

This CDR3 spans 14 amino acids. V was cut by 0 bases and J by 2 bases, with 8 bases left in between. Germline-derived CDR1 and CDR2 are SGHRS and YFSETQ. It was with 60 Vbeta and 13 Jbeta primers that the PCR ran. Assay: immunoSEQ multiplex PCR; the TCRdb copy retains only in-frame clones and omits some. The sample contains fewer than 200,000 clones, about 80% of which appear only once. The clonotype comes from a woman in her thirties in good health and CMV-seronegative. Sequencing input: PBMCs. The chain uses TRBV5-1 and TRBJ2-5, with D tentatively TRBD1 (5 bases). Written as DNA, the CDR3 is TGCGCCAGCAGCTTGGGACAGTTACAAGAGACCCAGTACTTC. It translates to CASSLGQLQETQYF.